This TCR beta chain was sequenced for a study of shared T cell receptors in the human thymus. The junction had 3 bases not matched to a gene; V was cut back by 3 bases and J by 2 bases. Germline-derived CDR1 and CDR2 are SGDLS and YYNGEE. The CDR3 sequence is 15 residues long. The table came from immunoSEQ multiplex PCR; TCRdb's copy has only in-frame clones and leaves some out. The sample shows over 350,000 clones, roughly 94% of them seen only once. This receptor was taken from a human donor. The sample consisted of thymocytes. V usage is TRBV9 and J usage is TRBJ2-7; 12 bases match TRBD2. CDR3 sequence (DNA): TGTGCCAGCAGCGCCTCTAGCGGGAGGGCCTACGAGCAGTACTTC. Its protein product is CASSASSGRAYEQYF.